This T cell receptor (beta chain) was retrieved from a study of blood T cells in healthy people across ages. Staff drew roughly 10 milliliters of peripheral blood from each donor. Each sample yielded at least 6 million isolated PBMCs. Germline V CDR1 and CDR2: MGHRA, YSYEKL. The CDR3 totals 12 residues. V lost 2 bases and J 9 bases, leaving 8 bases between the germline ends. To note about this clonotype: Its antigen is unidentified.

Then a second PCR, running about 7 to 11 cycles, was carried out with a sample-barcoded 5' primer and a J-beta primer mix. TCRdb called the 5' RACE reads again in MiXCR, with one record for every CDR3 protein. This table holds approximately 1,100,000 distinct CDR3 sequences, 45% found once. Findings and caveats of the study: Those diversity estimates obtained from one million T cells were thought to be underestimates.

Sequenced material: blood. This chain links TRBV4-1 with TRBJ2-1; D is uncertain. This receptor was obtained from a woman aged 60 to 75 in good health. CDR3 loop: CASSQLMGEQFF. The DNA for the CDR3 is TGCGCCAGCAGCCAACTTATGGGTGAGCAGTTCTTC.